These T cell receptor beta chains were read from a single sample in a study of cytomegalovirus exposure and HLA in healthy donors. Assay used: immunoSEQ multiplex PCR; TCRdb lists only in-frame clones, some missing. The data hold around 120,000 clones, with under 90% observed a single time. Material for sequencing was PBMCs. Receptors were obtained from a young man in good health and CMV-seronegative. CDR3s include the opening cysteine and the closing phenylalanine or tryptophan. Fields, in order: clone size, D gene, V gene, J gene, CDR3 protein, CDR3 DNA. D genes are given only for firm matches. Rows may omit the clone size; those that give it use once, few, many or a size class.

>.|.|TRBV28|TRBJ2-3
CASRGRAQYF
TGTGCCAGCAGGGGTCGGGCGCAGTATTTT
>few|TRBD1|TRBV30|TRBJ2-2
CAWSSRDRDTGELFF
TGTGCCTGGAGTTCCCGGGACAGGGACACCGGGGAGCTGTTTTTT
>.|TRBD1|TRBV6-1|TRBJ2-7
CASSEVWTGSVVAYEQYF
TGTGCCAGCAGTGAAGTGTGGACAGGGAGCGTAGTGGCCTACGAGCAGTACTTC
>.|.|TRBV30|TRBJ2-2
CAWKTGYTGELFF
TGTGCCTGGAAAACAGGGTATACCGGGGAGCTGTTTTTT
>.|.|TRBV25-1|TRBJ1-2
CASSEDRTINYGYTF
TGTGCCAGCAGTGAAGACAGGACAATTAACTATGGCTACACCTTC
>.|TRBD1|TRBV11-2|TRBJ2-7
CASSPDRATYEQYF
TGTGCCAGCAGCCCGGACAGGGCAACCTACGAGCAGTACTTC
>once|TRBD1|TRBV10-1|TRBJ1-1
CASRPGTANTEAFF
TGCGCCAGCAGGCCCGGGACAGCAAACACTGAAGCTTTCTTT
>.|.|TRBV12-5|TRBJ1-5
CASGFGGQGLNQPQHF
TGTGCTAGTGGTTTCGGCGGGCAGGGGCTCAATCAGCCCCAGCATTTT
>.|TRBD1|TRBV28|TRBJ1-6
CASVLGQEGSPLHF
TGTGCCAGCGTACTCGGACAGGAAGGGTCACCCCTCCACTTT
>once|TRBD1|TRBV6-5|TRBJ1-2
CASSYRDRGRGYTF
TGTGCCAGCAGTTACCGGGACAGGGGACGGGGCTACACCTTC
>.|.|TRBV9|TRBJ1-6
CASSVGGLDNSPLHF
TGTGCCAGCAGCGTAGGGGGGCTCGATAATTCACCCCTCCACTTT
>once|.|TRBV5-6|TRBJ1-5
CASSLLSRDYSNQPQHF
TGTGCCAGCAGCTTGTTGAGCAGGGATTATAGCAATCAGCCCCAGCATTTT
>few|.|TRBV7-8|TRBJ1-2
CASSSRTDYGYTF
TGTGCCAGCAGCTCACGGACAGACTATGGCTACACCTTC
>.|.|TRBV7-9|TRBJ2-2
CASSLITGELFF
TGTGCCAGCAGCTTAATAACCGGGGAGCTGTTTTTT
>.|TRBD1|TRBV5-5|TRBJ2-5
CASSTGTGARETQYF
TGTGCCAGCAGCACAGGGACAGGGGCGCGGGAGACCCAGTACTTC
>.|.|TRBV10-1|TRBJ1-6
CASSNGGSPLHF
TGCGCCAGCTCCAACGGGGGATCACCCCTCCACTTT
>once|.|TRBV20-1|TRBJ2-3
CSASRGDTQYF
TGCAGTGCGAGCAGGGGAGATACGCAGTATTTT
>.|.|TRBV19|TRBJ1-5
CASSIDLHVNSNQPQHF
TGTGCCAGTAGTATAGATTTACATGTCAATAGCAATCAGCCCCAGCATTTT
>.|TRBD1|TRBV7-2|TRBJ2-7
CASSYSTGSGSYEQYF
TGTGCCAGCAGTTACTCGACAGGGTCCGGCTCTTACGAGCAGTACTTC
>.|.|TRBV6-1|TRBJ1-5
CASSDPDKRGNQPQHF
TGTGCCAGCAGTGACCCGGACAAGCGGGGCAATCAGCCCCAGCATTTT
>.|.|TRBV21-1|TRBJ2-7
CASSTRDRDYEQYF
TGTGCCAGCAGCACCCGGGACAGAGACTACGAGCAGTACTTC
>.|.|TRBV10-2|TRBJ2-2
CASNLDSSNTGELFF
TGCGCCAGCAATCTGGACTCCTCGAACACCGGGGAGCTGTTTTTT
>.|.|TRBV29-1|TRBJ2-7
CSVEFTSSYEQYF
TGCAGCGTTGAATTTACGAGCTCCTACGAGCAGTACTTC
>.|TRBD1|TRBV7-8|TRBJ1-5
CASSLGYRQGFNQPQHF
TGTGCCAGCAGCTTAGGGTACCGACAGGGCTTCAATCAGCCCCAGCATTTT
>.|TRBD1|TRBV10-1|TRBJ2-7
CASSLRTGRAYEQYF
TGCGCCAGCAGTCTGCGGACAGGCCGAGCCTACGAGCAGTACTTC
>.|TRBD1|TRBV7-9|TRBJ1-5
CASSPTGTANQPQHF
TGTGCCAGCAGCCCAACCGGGACAGCGAATCAGCCCCAGCATTTT
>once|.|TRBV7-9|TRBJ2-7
CASSQDSGYEQYF
TGTGCCAGCAGCCAGGACAGCGGATACGAGCAGTACTTC
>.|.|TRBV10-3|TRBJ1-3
CAISDRLIAESGNTIYF
TGTGCCATCAGTGATAGGCTTATAGCTGAGTCTGGAAACACCATATATTTT
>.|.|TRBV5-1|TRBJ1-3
CASSLSAGRVAGNTIYF
TGCGCCAGCAGCTTGAGTGCAGGGAGGGTAGCTGGAAACACCATATATTTT
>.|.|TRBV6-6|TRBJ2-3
CASSYWTDNVDTQYF
TGTGCCAGCAGTTACTGGACAGATAATGTAGATACGCAGTATTTT
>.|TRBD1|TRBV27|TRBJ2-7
CASSLSDWGQPNEQYF
TGTGCCAGCAGTTTATCCGATTGGGGACAGCCAAACGAGCAGTACTTC
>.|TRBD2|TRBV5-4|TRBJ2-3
CASNGASWGLAGGQSDTQYF
TGTGCCAGCAACGGTGCGAGTTGGGGACTAGCGGGGGGGCAATCAGATACGCAGTATTTT
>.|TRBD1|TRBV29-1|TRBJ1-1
CSDGQGGTEAFF
TGCAGCGACGGACAGGGGGGAACTGAAGCTTTCTTT
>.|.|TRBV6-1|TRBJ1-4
CASEEIEKLFF
TGTGCCAGCGAGGAGATAGAAAAACTGTTTTTT
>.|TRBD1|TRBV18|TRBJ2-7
CASSRAGQGYEQYF
TGTGCCAGCTCAAGGGCGGGACAGGGCTACGAGCAGTACTTC
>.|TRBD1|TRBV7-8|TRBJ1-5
CASSLGQGAVQPQHF
TGTGCCAGCAGCTTGGGACAGGGAGCAGTTCAGCCCCAGCATTTT
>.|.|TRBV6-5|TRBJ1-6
CASSYRGPGPPLHF
TGTGCCAGCAGTTACAGGGGCCCAGGGCCACCCCTCCACTTT
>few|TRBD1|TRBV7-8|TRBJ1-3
CASSPRRTGGLSYGNTIYF
TGTGCCAGCAGCCCGCGAAGGACAGGGGGCTTGTCCTATGGAAACACCATATATTTT
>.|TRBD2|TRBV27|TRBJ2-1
CASSSRRLAGELNEQFF
TGTGCCAGCAGTTCGCGGAGACTAGCGGGGGAACTAAATGAGCAGTTCTTC
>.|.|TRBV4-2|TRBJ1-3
CASSQDRENTIYF
TGTGCCAGCAGCCAAGATCGGGAAAACACCATATATTTT
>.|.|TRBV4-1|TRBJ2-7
CDRYYEQYF
TGCGACAGATACTACGAGCAGTACTTC
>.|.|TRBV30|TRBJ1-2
CAWSGTAGSGYTF
TGTGCCTGGAGTGGGACAGCGGGAAGTGGCTACACCTTC
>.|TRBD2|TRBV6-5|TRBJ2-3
CASSYSKRGATDTQYF
TGTGCCAGCAGTTACTCGAAGCGGGGAGCCACAGATACGCAGTATTTT
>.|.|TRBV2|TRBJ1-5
CASSAARARGYNQPQHF
TGTGCCAGCAGTGCCGCCAGAGCGAGAGGGTACAATCAGCCCCAGCATTTT
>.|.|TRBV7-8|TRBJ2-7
CASSLGRYAGHKPLEQYF
TGTGCCAGCAGCTTAGGACGGTACGCGGGGCACAAACCCCTCGAGCAGTACTTC
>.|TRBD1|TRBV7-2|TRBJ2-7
CASSRDSGPTYEQYF
TGTGCCAGCAGCCGGGACAGCGGCCCGACCTACGAGCAGTACTTC